This T cell receptor (beta chain) was observed in a study of shared clonotypes between healthy human individuals. The germline V gene encodes CDR1 MGHDK and CDR2 SYGVNS. The length of the CDR3 is 13 residues. V was cut by 3 bases and J by 3 bases, with 5 bases left in between. Study-wide points: Estimated richness was generally greater in naive than memory subsets. Shared across a few donors were roughly 5% of the naive CD4 clonotypes.

Sequenced by immunoSEQ multiplex PCR; TCRdb stores in-frame clones only, minus some. The sample has some 1 million clones; roughly 75% are singletons. The sample holds a few counts of this clone. Its antigen is undetermined. This specimen includes other DNA sequences encoding the same CDR3. The receptor was derived from a man aged 18 to 30 in good health. Sequences were obtained from memory CD4+ T cells sorted from blood. The subset is: CD45RA-negative fraction. The chain couples TRBV25-1 to TRBJ1-4; no definite D call. The CDR3 loop is CASSEAANEKLFF. The DNA of the CDR3 is TGTGCCAGCAGTGAGGCCGCTAATGAAAAACTGTTTTTT. The entire variable domain, with the rest obtained from reference TRBV25-1 and TRBJ1-4, is as follows: EADIYQTPRYLVIGTGKKITLECSQTMGHDKMYWYQQDPGMELHLIHYSYGVNSTEKGDLSSESTVSRIRTEHFPLTLESARPSHTSQYLCASSEAANEKLFFGSGTQLSVL.